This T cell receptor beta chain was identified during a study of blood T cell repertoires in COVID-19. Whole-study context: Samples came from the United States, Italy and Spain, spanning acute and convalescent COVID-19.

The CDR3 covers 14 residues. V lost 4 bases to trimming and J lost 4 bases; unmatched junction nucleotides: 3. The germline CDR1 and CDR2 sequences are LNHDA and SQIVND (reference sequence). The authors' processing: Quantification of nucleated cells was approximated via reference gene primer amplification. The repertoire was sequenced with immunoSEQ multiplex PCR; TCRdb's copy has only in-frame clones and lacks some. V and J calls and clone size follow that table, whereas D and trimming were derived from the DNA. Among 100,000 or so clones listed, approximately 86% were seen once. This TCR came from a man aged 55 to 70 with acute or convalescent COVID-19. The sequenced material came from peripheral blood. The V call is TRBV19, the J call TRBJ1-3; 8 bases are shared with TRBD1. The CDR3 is CASSTRTGGNTIYF. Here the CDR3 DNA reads TGTGCCAGTAGTACACGGACAGGGGGAAACACCATATATTTT.